A selection of T cell receptor beta chains follows, all from one sample in a study of read filtering for tumor transcriptome and immune sequencing. From the reads, TCRdb called clonotypes with MiXCR, one entry per CDR3 protein. The sample yields more than 70,000 distinct CDR3 sequences, 20% to 25% seen once. The sequenced sample consisted of a population of CD138-negative cells sorted from bone marrow. The receptor set was obtained from a donor at least 40 years old with multiple myeloma. Each CDR3 is given with its conserved first and last residue. The D gene is left open where the match is weak. Clone size is stated in some rows and not others, as once, few, many or a class when expanded.

V	D	size	J	CDR3	DNA
TRBV28	TRBD2	-	TRBJ2-5	CASSPGLAGKETQYF	TGTGCCAGCAGTCCCGGACTAGCGGGAAAAGAGACCCAGTACTTC
TRBV29-1	-	medium-sized	TRBJ2-1	CSARERANEQFF	TGCAGCGCCCGTGAGAGGGCGAATGAGCAGTTCTTC
TRBV5-1	-	many	TRBJ2-7	CASSLSGEPYEQYF	TGCGCCAGCAGCTTGTCCGGGGAACCCTACGAGCAGTACTTC
TRBV29-1	TRBD2	many	TRBJ2-7	CSVRKLAGEGEQYF	TGCAGCGTCCGAAAACTAGCGGGGGAAGGGGAGCAGTACTTC
TRBV20-1	TRBD1	few	TRBJ1-2	CSASSGTGDGYTF	TGCAGTGCTAGTTCTGGGACAGGGGACGGCTACACCTTC
TRBV24-1	-	many	TRBJ2-2	CATSLSNRFSGELFF	TGTGCCACCAGCTTATCTAACAGGTTTTCCGGGGAGCTGTTTTTT
TRBV28	-	many	TRBJ1-5	CASSRGTGSNQPQHF	TGTGCCAGCAGCCGCGGGACGGGAAGCAATCAGCCCCAGCATTTT
TRBV2	-	many	TRBJ2-2	CASARYWGDEFGELFF	TGTGCCAGCGCTCGATATTGGGGGGACGAGTTCGGGGAGCTGTTTTTT
TRBV28	TRBD1	many	TRBJ1-2	CASSNRDRGNYGYTF	TGTGCCAGCAGTAACCGGGACAGGGGGAACTATGGCTACACCTTC
TRBV19	-	few	TRBJ1-5	CASSPPGPPAKPQHF	TGTGCCAGTAGTCCCCCCGGGCCCCCAGCGAAGCCCCAGCATTTT
TRBV27	TRBD2	many	TRBJ2-1	CASSFTSGGYNEQFF	TGTGCCAGCAGTTTCACTAGCGGGGGGTACAATGAGCAGTTCTTC
TRBV4-1	TRBD2	many	TRBJ2-7	CASSQGMAGGQYF	TGCGCCAGCAGCCAAGGTATGGCGGGGGGCCAGTACTTC
TRBV7-2	-	medium-sized	TRBJ2-7	CASSLALRRRGLDEQYF	TGTGCCAGCAGCTTAGCCCTGCGGAGGCGGGGTTTGGACGAGCAGTACTTC
TRBV7-2	TRBD2	-	TRBJ2-3	CASSLVPGLAGAAQYF	TGTGCCAGCAGCTTAGTACCGGGACTAGCGGGCGCGGCGCAGTATTTT
TRBV7-9	TRBD2	-	TRBJ2-5	CASSPLVGGAAETQNF	TGTGCCAGCAGCCCGCTAGTCGGGGGGGCGGCAGAGACCCAGAACTTC
TRBV29-1	-	many	TRBJ1-1	CSVRLGGLNTEAFF	TGCAGCGTTCGACTGGGGGGGTTGAACACTGAAGCTTTCTTT
TRBV11-2	TRBD2	-	TRBJ2-5	CASSLFGGAQETQYF	TGTGCCAGCAGCTTATTCGGGGGGGCCCAAGAGACCCAGTACTTC
TRBV5-1	-	many	TRBJ2-3	CASSLGGGTDTQYF	TGCGCCAGCAGCTTGGGTGGAGGGACAGATACGCAGTATTTT
TRBV7-2	-	-	TRBJ2-2	CASSLVGGELFF	TGTGCCAGCAGCTTAGTTGGCGGGGAGCTGTTTTTT
TRBV7-9	-	many	TRBJ2-1	CASSLGPGQQFF	TGTGCCAGCAGCTTAGGGCCGGGTCAGCAGTTCTTC
TRBV3-1	TRBD2	once	TRBJ2-3	CASSQGLAGYADTQYF	TGTGCCAGCAGCCAAGGACTAGCGGGGTACGCAGATACGCAGTATTTT
TRBV5-1	TRBD1	many	TRBJ2-5	CASSADRAEETQYF	TGCGCCAGCAGCGCCGACAGGGCTGAGGAGACCCAGTACTTC
TRBV20-1	-	-	TRBJ1-1	CSARDSGNTEAFF	TGCAGTGCTAGAGATTCCGGGAACACTGAAGCTTTCTTT
TRBV12-3/TRBV12-4	-	many	TRBJ2-3	CASSVQRGGHTQYF	TGTGCCAGCAGTGTCCAAAGGGGGGGGCATACGCAGTATTTT
TRBV5-1	-	many	TRBJ2-2	CASSSDSHTGELFF	TGCGCCAGCAGCTCGGACAGTCACACCGGGGAGCTGTTTTTT
TRBV20-1	-	many	TRBJ2-3	CSARVGGDTQYF	TGCAGTGCTAGGGTGGGGGGTGATACGCAGTATTTT
TRBV7-9	TRBD1	few	TRBJ1-1	CASSPRGDRVNTEAFF	TGTGCCAGCAGCCCACGGGGGGACAGAGTGAACACTGAAGCTTTCTTT
TRBV28	TRBD2	many	TRBJ2-2	CASSLASGITGELFF	TGTGCCAGCAGTTTGGCAAGCGGGATAACCGGGGAGCTGTTTTTT
TRBV29-1	TRBD1	many	TRBJ1-1	CSGNRGANTEAFF	TGCAGCGGGAACAGGGGGGCGAACACTGAAGCTTTCTTT
TRBV19	TRBD1	many	TRBJ1-5	CASSIDDRVSNQPQHF	TGTGCCAGTAGTATCGATGACAGGGTCTCCAATCAGCCCCAGCATTTT
TRBV13	-	-	TRBJ2-5	CASGLVGVQETQYF	TGTGCCAGCGGCTTAGTCGGAGTCCAAGAGACCCAGTACTTC
TRBV7-8	-	many	TRBJ1-4	CASSPYAGVGEKLSF	TGTGCCAGCAGCCCATACGCCGGGGTTGGTGAAAAACTGTCTTTT
TRBV28	-	many	TRBJ2-3	CASTDTQYF	TGTGCCAGCACAGATACGCAGTATTTT
TRBV10-3	-	-	TRBJ2-2	CAISEIRLLNTGELFF	TGTGCCATCAGTGAGATAAGACTTCTGAACACCGGGGAGCTGTTTTTT